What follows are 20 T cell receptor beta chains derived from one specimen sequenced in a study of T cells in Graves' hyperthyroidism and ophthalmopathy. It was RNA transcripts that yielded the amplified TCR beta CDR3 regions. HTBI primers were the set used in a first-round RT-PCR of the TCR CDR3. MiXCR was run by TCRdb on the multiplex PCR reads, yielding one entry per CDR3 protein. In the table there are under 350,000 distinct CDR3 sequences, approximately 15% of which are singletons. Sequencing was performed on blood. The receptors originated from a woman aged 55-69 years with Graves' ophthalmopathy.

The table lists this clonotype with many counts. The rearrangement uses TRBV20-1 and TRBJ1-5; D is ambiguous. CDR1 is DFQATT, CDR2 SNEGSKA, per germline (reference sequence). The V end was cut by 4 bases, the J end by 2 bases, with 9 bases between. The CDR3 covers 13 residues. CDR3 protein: CSATSTGNQPQHF. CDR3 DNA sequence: TGCAGTGCTACATCAACGGGCAATCAGCCCCAGCATTTT.

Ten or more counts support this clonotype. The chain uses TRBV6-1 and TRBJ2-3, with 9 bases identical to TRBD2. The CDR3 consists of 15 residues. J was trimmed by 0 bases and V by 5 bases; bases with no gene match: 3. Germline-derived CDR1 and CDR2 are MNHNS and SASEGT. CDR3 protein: CASSLAGMSTDTQYF. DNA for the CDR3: TGTGCCAGCAGTCTAGCGGGAATGAGCACAGATACGCAGTATTTT.

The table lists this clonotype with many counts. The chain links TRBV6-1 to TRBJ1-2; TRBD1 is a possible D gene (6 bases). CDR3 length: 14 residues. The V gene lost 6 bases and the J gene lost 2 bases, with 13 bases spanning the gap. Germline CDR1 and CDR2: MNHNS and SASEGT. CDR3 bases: TGTGCCAGCAGGAAGACAGGTGCGAACTATGGCTACACCTTC. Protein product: CASRKTGANYGYTF.

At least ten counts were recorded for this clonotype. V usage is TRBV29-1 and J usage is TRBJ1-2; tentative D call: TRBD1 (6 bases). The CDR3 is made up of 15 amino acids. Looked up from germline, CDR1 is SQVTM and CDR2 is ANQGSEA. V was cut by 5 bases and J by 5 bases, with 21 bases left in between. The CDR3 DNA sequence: TGCAGCGTTCAACAGGGTGCGAGGCGGTCTTATGGCTACACCTTC. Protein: CSVQQGARRSYGYTF.

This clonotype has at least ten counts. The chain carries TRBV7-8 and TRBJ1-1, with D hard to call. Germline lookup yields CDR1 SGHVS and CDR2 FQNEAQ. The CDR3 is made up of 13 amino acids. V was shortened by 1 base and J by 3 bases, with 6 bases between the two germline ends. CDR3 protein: CASSLGRYTEAFF. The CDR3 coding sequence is TGTGCCAGCAGCTTAGGCAGATACACTGAAGCTTTCTTT.

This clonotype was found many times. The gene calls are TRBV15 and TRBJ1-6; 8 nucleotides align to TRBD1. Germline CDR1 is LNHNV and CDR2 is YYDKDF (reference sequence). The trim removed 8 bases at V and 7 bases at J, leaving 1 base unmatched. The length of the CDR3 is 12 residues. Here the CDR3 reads CATGQGNSPLHF. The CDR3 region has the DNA TGTGCCACCGGACAGGGAAATTCACCCCTCCACTTT.

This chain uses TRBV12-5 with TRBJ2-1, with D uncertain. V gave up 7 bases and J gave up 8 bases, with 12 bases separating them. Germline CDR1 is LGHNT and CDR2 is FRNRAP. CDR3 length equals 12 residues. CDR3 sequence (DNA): TGTGCTAGTGTGAGCTTATTGGATGAGCAGTTCTTC. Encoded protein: CASVSLLDEQFF.

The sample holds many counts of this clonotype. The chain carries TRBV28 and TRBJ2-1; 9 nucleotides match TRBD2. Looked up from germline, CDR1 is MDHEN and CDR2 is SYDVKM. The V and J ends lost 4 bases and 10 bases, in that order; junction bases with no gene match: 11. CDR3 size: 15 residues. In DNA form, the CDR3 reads TGTGCCAGCAGTTCTCCGGGACTAGCTGTGGGGGAGCAGTTCTTC. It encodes CASSSPGLAVGEQFF.

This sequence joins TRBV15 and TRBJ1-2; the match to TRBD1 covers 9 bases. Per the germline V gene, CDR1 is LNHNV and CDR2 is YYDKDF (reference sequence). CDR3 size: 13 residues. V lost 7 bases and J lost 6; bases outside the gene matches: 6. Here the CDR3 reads CATTRTGGDGYTF. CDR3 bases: TGTGCCACCACCCGAACAGGGGGCGATGGCTACACCTTC.

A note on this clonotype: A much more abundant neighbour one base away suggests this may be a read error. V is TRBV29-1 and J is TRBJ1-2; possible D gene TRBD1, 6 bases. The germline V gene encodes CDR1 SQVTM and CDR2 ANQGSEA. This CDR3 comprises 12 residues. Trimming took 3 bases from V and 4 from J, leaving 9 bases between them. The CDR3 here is CSVDRGGYGYTF. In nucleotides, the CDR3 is TGCAGCGTTGACAGGGGCGGCTATGGCTACACCTTC.

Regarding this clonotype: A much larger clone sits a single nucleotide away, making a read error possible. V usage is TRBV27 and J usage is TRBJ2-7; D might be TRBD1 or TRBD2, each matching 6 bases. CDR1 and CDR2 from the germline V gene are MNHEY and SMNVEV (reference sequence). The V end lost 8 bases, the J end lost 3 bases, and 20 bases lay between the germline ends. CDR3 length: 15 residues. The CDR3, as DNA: TGTGCCAGCGCTCCAACGTGGGGGGCGGACTACGAGCAGTACTTC. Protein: CASAPTWGADYEQYF.

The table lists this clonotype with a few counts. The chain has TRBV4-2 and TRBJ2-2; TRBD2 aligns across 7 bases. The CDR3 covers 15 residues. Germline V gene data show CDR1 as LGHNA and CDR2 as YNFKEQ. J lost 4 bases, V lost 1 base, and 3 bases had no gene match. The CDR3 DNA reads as TGTGCCAGCAGCCAAGGCGGGAGCCGCACCGGGGAGCTGTTTTTT. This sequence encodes CASSQGGSRTGELFF.

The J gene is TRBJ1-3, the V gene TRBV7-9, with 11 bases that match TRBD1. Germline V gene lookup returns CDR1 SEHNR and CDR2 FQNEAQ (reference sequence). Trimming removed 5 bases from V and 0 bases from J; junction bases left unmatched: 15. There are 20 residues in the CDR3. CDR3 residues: CASSPSPGTGGSPSGNTIYF. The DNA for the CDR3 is TGTGCCAGCAGCCCCTCACCCGGGACAGGGGGTTCCCCCTCTGGAAACACCATATATTTT.

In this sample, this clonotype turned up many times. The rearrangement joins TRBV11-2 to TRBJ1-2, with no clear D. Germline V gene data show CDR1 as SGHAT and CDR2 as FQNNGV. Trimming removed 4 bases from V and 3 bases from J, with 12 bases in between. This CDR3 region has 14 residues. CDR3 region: CASSSRGLDYGYTF. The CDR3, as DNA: TGTGCCAGCAGCTCTAGAGGGTTGGACTATGGCTACACCTTC.

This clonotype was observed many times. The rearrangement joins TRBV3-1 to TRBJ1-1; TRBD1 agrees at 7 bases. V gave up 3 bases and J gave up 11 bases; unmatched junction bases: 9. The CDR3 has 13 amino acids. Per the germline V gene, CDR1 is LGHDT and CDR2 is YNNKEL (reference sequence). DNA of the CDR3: TGTGCCAGCAGCCACGAACAGGGGCTGGGGGCTTTCTTT. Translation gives CASSHEQGLGAFF.

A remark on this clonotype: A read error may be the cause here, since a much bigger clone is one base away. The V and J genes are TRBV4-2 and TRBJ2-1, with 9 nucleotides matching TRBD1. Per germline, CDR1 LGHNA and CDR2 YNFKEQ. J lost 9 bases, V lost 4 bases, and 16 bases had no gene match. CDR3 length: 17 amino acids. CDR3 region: CASSPFRGDRVGSEQFF. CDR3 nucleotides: TGTGCCAGCAGCCCGTTCCGCGGGGACAGGGTTGGGAGTGAGCAGTTCTTC.

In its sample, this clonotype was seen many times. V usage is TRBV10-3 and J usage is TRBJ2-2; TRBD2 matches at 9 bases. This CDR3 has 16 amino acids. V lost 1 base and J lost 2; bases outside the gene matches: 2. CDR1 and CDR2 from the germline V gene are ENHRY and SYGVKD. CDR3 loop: CAISELAGVNTGELFF. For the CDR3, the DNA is TGTGCCATCAGTGAGTTAGCGGGAGTAAACACCGGGGAGCTGTTTTTT.

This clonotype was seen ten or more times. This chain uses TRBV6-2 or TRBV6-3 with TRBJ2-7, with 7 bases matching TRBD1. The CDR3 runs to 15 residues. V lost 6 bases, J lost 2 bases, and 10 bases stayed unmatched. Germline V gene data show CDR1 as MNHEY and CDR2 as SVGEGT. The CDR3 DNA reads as TGTGCCAGCAGCCCCCTCCGACAGGGAGCCTACGAGCAGTACTTC. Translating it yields CASSPLRQGAYEQYF.

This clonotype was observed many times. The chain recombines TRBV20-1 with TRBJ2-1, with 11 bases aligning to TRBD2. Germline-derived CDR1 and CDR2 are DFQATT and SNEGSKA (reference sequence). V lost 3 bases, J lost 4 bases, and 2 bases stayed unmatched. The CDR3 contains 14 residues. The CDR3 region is CSARGLADYNEQFF. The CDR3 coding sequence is TGCAGTGCTAGGGGACTAGCGGATTACAATGAGCAGTTCTTC.

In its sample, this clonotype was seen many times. This CDR3 reads CASSFSGGRAAKNIQYF. DNA for the CDR3: TGTGCCAGCAGCTTTTCGGGAGGTCGGGCGGCCAAAAACATTCAGTACTTC. The rearrangement links TRBV7-8 to TRBJ2-4; TRBD2 aligns across 7 bases. The CDR3 spans 17 residues. Germline trimming cut 3 bases from V and 1 base from J; bases unmatched to any gene: 9. CDR1 SGHVS and CDR2 FQNEAQ come from the germline V gene.